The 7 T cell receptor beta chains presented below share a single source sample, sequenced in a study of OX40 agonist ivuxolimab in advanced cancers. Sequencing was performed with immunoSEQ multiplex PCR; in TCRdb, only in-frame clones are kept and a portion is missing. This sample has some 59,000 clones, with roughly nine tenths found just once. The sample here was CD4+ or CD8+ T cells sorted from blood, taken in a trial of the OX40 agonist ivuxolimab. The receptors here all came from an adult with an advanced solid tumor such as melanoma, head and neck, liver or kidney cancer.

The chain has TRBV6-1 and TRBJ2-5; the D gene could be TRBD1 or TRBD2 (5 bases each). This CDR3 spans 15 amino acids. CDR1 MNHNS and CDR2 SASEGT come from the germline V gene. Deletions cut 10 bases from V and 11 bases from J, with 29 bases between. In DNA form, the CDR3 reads TGTGCCACCCTAGCTGGCGACCTAGGGGTTCAAGAGCAGTACTTC. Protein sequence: CATLAGDLGVQEQYF.

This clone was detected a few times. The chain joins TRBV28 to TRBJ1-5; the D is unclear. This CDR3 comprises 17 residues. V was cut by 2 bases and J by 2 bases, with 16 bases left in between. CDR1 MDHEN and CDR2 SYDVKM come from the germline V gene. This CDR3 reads CASSLKFGKSGNQPQHF. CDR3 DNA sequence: TGTGCCAGCAGTTTAAAGTTTGGGAAGTCGGGCAATCAGCCCCAGCATTTT.

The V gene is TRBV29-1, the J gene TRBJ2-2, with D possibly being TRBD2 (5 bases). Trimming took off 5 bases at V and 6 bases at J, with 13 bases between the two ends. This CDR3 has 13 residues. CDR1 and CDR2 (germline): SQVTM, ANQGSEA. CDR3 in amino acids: CSVSLLVAGELFF. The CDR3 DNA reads TGCAGCGTTTCATTACTAGTCGCCGGGGAGCTGTTTTTT.

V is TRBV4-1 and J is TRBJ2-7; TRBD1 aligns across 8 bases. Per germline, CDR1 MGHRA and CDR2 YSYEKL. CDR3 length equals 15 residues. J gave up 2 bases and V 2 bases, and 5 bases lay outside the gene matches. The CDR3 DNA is TGCGCCAGCAGCCAACCGGGACAGGCGACCTACGAGCAGTACTTC. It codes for CASSQPGQATYEQYF.

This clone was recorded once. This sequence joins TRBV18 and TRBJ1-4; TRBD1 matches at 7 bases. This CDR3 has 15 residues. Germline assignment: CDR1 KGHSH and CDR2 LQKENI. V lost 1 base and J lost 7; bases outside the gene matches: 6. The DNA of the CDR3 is TGTGCCAGCTCACCACAAAGACAGGGTGGTGAAAAACTGTTTTTT. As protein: CASSPQRQGGEKLFF.

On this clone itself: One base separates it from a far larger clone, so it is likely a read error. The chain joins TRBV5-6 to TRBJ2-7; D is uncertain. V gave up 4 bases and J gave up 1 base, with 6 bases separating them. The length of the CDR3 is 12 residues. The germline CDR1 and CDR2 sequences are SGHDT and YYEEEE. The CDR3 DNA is TGTGCCAGCAGCCCTACATCCTACGAGCAGTACTTC. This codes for CASSPTSYEQYF.

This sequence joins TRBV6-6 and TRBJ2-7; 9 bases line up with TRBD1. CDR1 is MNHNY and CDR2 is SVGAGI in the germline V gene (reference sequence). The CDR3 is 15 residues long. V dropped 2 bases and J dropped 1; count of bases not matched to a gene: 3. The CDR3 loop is CASSYGGTGSYEQYF. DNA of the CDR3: TGTGCCAGCAGTTACGGGGGGACAGGGTCCTACGAGCAGTACTTC.